Presented here are 27 T cell receptor beta chains from one specimen sequenced in a study of blood T cell repertoires in COVID-19. Libraries were prepared by immunoSEQ multiplex PCR; TCRdb keeps only in-frame clonotypes and omits some of them. The data contain about 33,000 clones, over 75% of them singletons. Sequencing was carried out using peripheral blood. Receptor source: a man in his 60s with active COVID-19.

The rearrangement uses TRBV27 and TRBJ2-7, with 9 bases fitting TRBD2. This CDR3 spans 15 amino acids. V was clipped by 4 bases and J by 2 bases; unmatched bases: 6. CDR1 MNHEY and CDR2 SMNVEV come from the germline V gene (reference sequence). The CDR3 reads CASSSVGGGAYEQYF. The CDR3 nucleotides are TGTGCCAGCAGTTCGGTAGGCGGGGGGGCCTACGAGCAGTACTTC.

This clone was seen only a few times. The chain is built from TRBV7-3 and TRBJ2-1; 7 bases align to TRBD2. Germline values: CDR1 SGHTA, CDR2 FQGTGA. V dropped 1 base and J dropped 2; count of bases not matched to a gene: 5. The CDR3 runs to 16 residues. The CDR3 is CASSLNGGSTYNEQFF. The CDR3 DNA is TGTGCCAGCAGCTTAAACGGCGGGAGCACCTACAATGAGCAGTTCTTC. The full variable domain, rest sourced from reference TRBV7-3 and TRBJ2-1, is GAGVSQTPSNKVTEKGKYVELRCDPISGHTALYWYRQSLGQGPEFLIYFQGTGAADDSGLPNDRFFAVRPEGSVSTLKIQRTERGDSAVYLCASSLNGGSTYNEQFFGPGTRLTVL.

The rearrangement joins TRBV5-1 to TRBJ1-1; D unresolved. Trimming took off 3 bases at V and 0 bases at J, with 3 bases between the two ends. CDR1 is SGHRS, CDR2 YFSETQ, per germline. The CDR3 is 12 residues long. DNA of the CDR3: TGCGCCAGCAGCTCCATGAACACTGAAGCTTTCTTT. Translated: CASSSMNTEAFF.

This chain links TRBV7-9 with TRBJ2-3; a weak D match, TRBD2 (6 bases). The V end was cut by 8 bases, the J end by 4 bases, with 7 bases between. The CDR3 contains 11 residues. Germline V gene sequence: CDR1 SEHNR, CDR2 FQNEAQ (reference sequence). The CDR3 DNA is TGTGCCAGCGGGGAGGCAGATACGCAGTATTTT. This translates into CASGEADTQYF.

The chain carries TRBV11-3 and TRBJ2-1; tentatively, D is TRBD2 (6 bases). Trimming removed 0 bases at V and 7 bases at J, with 22 bases between. The CDR3 contains 18 residues. Germline V lookup: CDR1 SGHNT, CDR2 YENEEA. The chain's CDR3 is CASSLDLLGGKLVNEQFF. The DNA of the CDR3 is TGTGCCAGCAGCTTAGATCTCTTGGGCGGGAAACTGGTTAATGAGCAGTTCTTC.

The chain has TRBV6-6 and TRBJ1-5; a possible D gene is TRBD1 (6 bases). Per the germline V gene, CDR1 is MNHNY and CDR2 is SVGAGI (reference sequence). This CDR3 region has 15 residues. The ends were cut back, 7 bases at V and 0 bases at J, with 13 bases in the middle. Written as DNA, the CDR3 is TGTGCCAGCAAAAGGGACAATTATAGCAATCAGCCCCAGCATTTT. Its protein is CASKRDNYSNQPQHF.

This clone appeared a single time. This chain connects TRBV12-5 to TRBJ2-1; 9 bases match TRBD2. Per the germline V gene, CDR1 is LGHNT and CDR2 is FRNRAP. Trimming cost V 0 bases and J 0 bases; bases outside gene matches: 6. This CDR3 contains 18 residues. CDR3 in amino acids: CASGLVLGLASSYNEQFF. CDR3 DNA sequence: TGTGCTAGTGGTTTGGTACTGGGACTAGCTAGCTCCTACAATGAGCAGTTCTTC.

This clone showed up just a few times. This chain links TRBV20-1 with TRBJ2-7; no clear D. From germline, CDR1 is DFQATT and CDR2 SNEGSKA (reference sequence). The CDR3 contains 11 residues. V was clipped by 2 bases and J by 1 base, with 3 bases between them. The CDR3 DNA sequence: TGCAGTGCTAGACAGTCCTACGAGCAGTACTTC. Protein sequence: CSARQSYEQYF.

This clone was picked up a small number of times. The chain couples TRBV19 to TRBJ2-1; 9 bases are a match to TRBD2. The CDR3 sequence is 15 residues long. Losses at the gene ends were 5 bases for V and 3 bases for J; bases not matched to a gene: 5. CDR1 is LNHDA and CDR2 is SQIVND in the germline V gene (reference sequence). The CDR3 nucleotides read TGTGCCAGTAGTGTAGCGGGAGCTAACTACAATGAGCAGTTCTTC. It yields the protein CASSVAGANYNEQFF. Full variable domain (missing parts from reference TRBV19 and TRBJ2-1): DGGITQSPKYLFRKEGQNVTLSCEQNLNHDAMYWYRQDPGQGLRLIYYSQIVNDFQKGDIAEGYSVSREKKESFPLTVTSAQKNPTAFYLCASSVAGANYNEQFFGPGTRLTVL.

This sequence joins TRBV3-1 (or the pseudogene TRBV3-2) and TRBJ1-1; D call uncertain. V dropped 1 base and J dropped 4 bases, with 13 bases sitting between them. Germline CDR1 LGHDT, CDR2 YNNKEL (reference sequence). CDR3 size: 15 residues. Here the CDR3 reads CASSQVQVMSTEAFF. The CDR3 region has the DNA TGTGCCAGCAGCCAAGTGCAGGTAATGAGCACTGAAGCTTTCTTT.

The chain has TRBV11-2 and TRBJ2-2; D is ambiguous. The V and J ends lost 1 base and 5 bases respectively, with 5 bases between them. Germline V lookup: CDR1 SGHAT, CDR2 FQNNGV. This CDR3 region has 13 residues. The CDR3 bases are TGTGCCAGCAGCTTAGCCCTAACCGGGGAGCTGTTTTTT. Amino acids: CASSLALTGELFF.

The J gene is TRBJ2-1, the V gene TRBV10-3; D might be TRBD2 (5 bases). The CDR3 covers 13 residues. The germline CDR1 and CDR2 sequences are ENHRY and SYGVKD. V was pared by 7 bases and J by 2 bases, with 9 bases between. CDR3: CAIMAGAYNEQFF. In nucleotides, the CDR3 is TGTGCCATCATGGCGGGTGCCTACAATGAGCAGTTCTTC.

The chain joins TRBV5-1 to TRBJ1-1; D unresolved. V was clipped by 0 bases and J by 1 base, with 13 bases between them. Looked up from germline, CDR1 is SGHRS and CDR2 is YFSETQ. This CDR3 comprises 16 residues. This chain's CDR3 is CASSLETQRTNTEAFF. The CDR3 bases are TGCGCCAGCAGCTTGGAGACACAAAGAACGAACACTGAAGCTTTCTTT.

The genes are TRBV5-1 and TRBJ2-3; D gene ambiguous. V lost 4 bases and J 4 bases, leaving 13 bases between the germline ends. CDR1 is SGHRS, CDR2 YFSETQ, per germline. The CDR3 sequence is 14 residues long. The CDR3 nucleotides are TGCGCCAGCAGCCCCGGTCTATCCCCAGATACGCAGTATTTT. The encoded protein is CASSPGLSPDTQYF.

The DNA of the CDR3 is TGCGCCAGCAGCCTGGACAGGGACGTGAACATTCAGTACTTC. This encodes CASSLDRDVNIQYF. The rearrangement uses TRBV5-1 and TRBJ2-4; 8 positions agree with TRBD1. The germline gives CDR1 SGHRS, CDR2 YFSETQ. The J segment lost 7 bases and the V segment lost 4 bases, leaving 7 bases of the junction unmatched. The CDR3 loop spans 14 amino acids.

This chain joins TRBV5-1 and TRBJ2-1; no firm D call. Germline CDR1 and CDR2: SGHRS and YFSETQ. The CDR3 extends over 16 amino acids. The V and J ends lost 5 bases and 8 bases respectively, with 23 bases between them. CDR3 nucleotide sequence: TGCGCCAGCAGGCAGATTTATGGCGAGAGTCGGGATGAGCAGTTCTTC. Translated: CASRQIYGESRDEQFF.

The CDR3 protein is CASSIGLAVQETQYF. CDR3 bases: TGTGCCAGCAGCATTGGACTAGCGGTCCAAGAGACCCAGTACTTC. The chain joins TRBV7-8 to TRBJ2-5, with 10 bases fitting TRBD2. The CDR3 loop spans 15 amino acids. V lost 5 bases and J lost 1; bases outside the gene matches: 4. Germline CDR1 is SGHVS and CDR2 is FQNEAQ.

V and J are TRBV7-6 and TRBJ2-7; TRBD2 agrees at 14 bases. Trimming removed 5 bases from V and 4 bases from J; junction bases left unmatched: 10. The CDR3 is 17 amino acids. Germline lookup yields CDR1 SGHVS and CDR2 FNYEAQ. The CDR3 DNA follows: TGTGCCAGCAGCCCCCGGACTAGCGGGAGGACGGAATACGAGCAGTACTTC. Protein product: CASSPRTSGRTEYEQYF.

J is TRBJ2-1 and V is TRBV2; 8 positions match TRBD1. This CDR3 has 15 residues. CDR1 is SNHLY, CDR2 FYNNEI, per germline. J lost 7 bases, V lost 7 bases, and 12 bases had no gene match. The CDR3 reads CASIETGASFNEQFF. CDR3 nucleotides: TGTGCCAGCATAGAGACAGGGGCCAGTTTTAATGAGCAGTTCTTC.

The chain couples TRBV19 to TRBJ2-1; TRBD1 matches 10 bases. Trimming took 4 bases from V and 7 from J; bases not matched to a gene: 4. The CDR3 sequence is 14 residues long. CDR1 is LNHDA and CDR2 is SQIVND in the germline V gene (reference sequence). CDR3 protein: CASSTGTGVNEQFF. The CDR3 DNA follows: TGTGCCAGTAGTACCGGGACAGGGGTGAATGAGCAGTTCTTC. Together with reference TRBV19 and TRBJ2-1, the CDR3 gives the full variable domain: DGGITQSPKYLFRKEGQNVTLSCEQNLNHDAMYWYRQDPGQGLRLIYYSQIVNDFQKGDIAEGYSVSREKKESFPLTVTSAQKNPTAFYLCASSTGTGVNEQFFGPGTRLTVL.

The rearrangement joins TRBV9 to TRBJ1-6; the D gene is possibly TRBD1 (6 bases). The CDR3 runs to 17 residues. The ends were cut back, 3 bases at V and 10 bases at J, with 23 bases in the middle. The germline gives CDR1 SGDLS, CDR2 YYNGEE. CDR3 sequence: CASSEPRGGLNTSPLHF. The CDR3 DNA sequence: TGTGCCAGCAGCGAGCCTAGGGGGGGGCTTAATACGTCACCCCTCCACTTT.

This clone was found a few times. The V gene is TRBV27, the J gene TRBJ1-6; D is perhaps TRBD1 (6 bases). This CDR3 region has 17 residues. Germline V gene lookup returns CDR1 MNHEY and CDR2 SMNVEV (reference sequence). V lost 5 bases and J 2 bases, leaving 16 bases between the germline ends. CDR3 nucleotide sequence: TGTGCCAGCAGTCCCCCGTTGGACAGAGCCTATAATTCACCCCTCCACTTT. This sequence encodes CASSPPLDRAYNSPLHF.

The rearrangement links TRBV11-2 to TRBJ2-1, with 9 bases identical to TRBD2. This CDR3 has 15 amino acids. Germline V lookup: CDR1 SGHAT, CDR2 FQNNGV. Germline trimming cut 4 bases from V and 4 bases from J; bases unmatched to any gene: 5. CDR3 in amino acids: CASSSQRGDYNEQFF. As DNA, the CDR3 is TGTGCCAGCAGCTCCCAGCGGGGGGATTACAATGAGCAGTTCTTC.

V and J are TRBV28 and TRBJ2-1; 7 nucleotides line up with TRBD1. Germline loops: CDR1 MDHEN, CDR2 SYDVKM. The CDR3 runs to 13 residues. V gave up 8 bases and J gave up 3 bases; unmatched junction bases: 4. CDR3 region: CASGGQNYNEQFF. DNA of the CDR3: TGTGCCAGCGGGGGACAGAACTACAATGAGCAGTTCTTC.

This clone was observed a few times. The rearrangement uses TRBV28 and TRBJ1-5; tentative D call: TRBD1 (5 bases). The CDR3 totals 13 residues. V lost 3 bases and J lost 9, with 12 bases in between. Germline V gene lookup returns CDR1 MDHEN and CDR2 SYDVKM. This CDR3 reads CASSLGPGRPQHF. As DNA, the CDR3 is TGTGCCAGCAGTTTGGGGCCCGGTCGGCCCCAGCATTTT. Combining the CDR3 with reference TRBV28 and TRBJ1-5 gives the whole variable domain DVKVTQSSRYLVKRTGEKVFLECVQDMDHENMFWYRQDPGLGLRLIYFSYDVKMKEKGDIPEGYSVSREKKERFSLILESASTNQTSMYLCASSLGPGRPQHFGDGTRLSIL.

This chain links TRBV6-5 with TRBJ1-2; a weak D match, TRBD1 (6 bases). CDR1 is MNHEY and CDR2 is SVGAGI in the germline V gene. The length of the CDR3 is 15 residues. The V and J ends lost 6 bases and 8 bases respectively, with 22 bases between them. The CDR3 loop reads CASSQIESGGAGYTF. In DNA form, the CDR3 reads TGTGCCAGCAGCCAGATCGAATCGGGGGGCGCGGGCTACACCTTC.

The chain couples TRBV2 to TRBJ2-5; 7 bases are shared with TRBD2. Germline CDR1 and CDR2: SNHLY and FYNNEI. Germline trimming cut 8 bases from V and 5 bases from J; bases unmatched to any gene: 5. The CDR3 loop spans 12 amino acids. CDR3 sequence (DNA): TGTGCCAGCTCGAGGGGAGGGGAGACCCAGTACTTC. It codes for CASSRGGETQYF.